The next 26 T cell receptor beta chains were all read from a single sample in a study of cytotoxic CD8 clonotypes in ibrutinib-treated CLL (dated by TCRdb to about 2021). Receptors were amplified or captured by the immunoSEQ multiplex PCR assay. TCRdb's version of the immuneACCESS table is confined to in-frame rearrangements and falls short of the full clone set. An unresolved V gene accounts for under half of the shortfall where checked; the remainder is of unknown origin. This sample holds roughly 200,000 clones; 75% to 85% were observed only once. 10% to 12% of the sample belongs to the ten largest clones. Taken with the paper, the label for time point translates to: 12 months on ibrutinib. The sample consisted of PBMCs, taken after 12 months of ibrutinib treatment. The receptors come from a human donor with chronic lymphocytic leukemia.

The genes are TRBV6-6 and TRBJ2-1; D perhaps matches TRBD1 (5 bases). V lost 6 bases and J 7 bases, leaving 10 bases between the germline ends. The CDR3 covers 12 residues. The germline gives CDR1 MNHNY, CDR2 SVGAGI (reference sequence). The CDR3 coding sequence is TGTGCCAGCAGCCGCAGGGCGAATGAGCAGTTCTTC. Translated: CASSRRANEQFF.

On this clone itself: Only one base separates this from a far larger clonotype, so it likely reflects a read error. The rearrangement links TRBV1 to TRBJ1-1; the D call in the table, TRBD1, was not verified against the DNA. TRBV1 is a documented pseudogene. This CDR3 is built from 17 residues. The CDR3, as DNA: TGCACCAGCAGCCAAGATGGGACAGGGGGCATGAACACTGAAGCTTTCTTT. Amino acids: CTSSQDGTGGMNTEAFF.

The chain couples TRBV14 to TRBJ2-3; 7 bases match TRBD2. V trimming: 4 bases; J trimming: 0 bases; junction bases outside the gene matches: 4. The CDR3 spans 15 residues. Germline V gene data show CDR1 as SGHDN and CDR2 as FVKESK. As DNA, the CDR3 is TGTGCCAGCAGCCTCGGGACTACTAGCACAGATACGCAGTATTTT. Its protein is CASSLGTTSTDTQYF.

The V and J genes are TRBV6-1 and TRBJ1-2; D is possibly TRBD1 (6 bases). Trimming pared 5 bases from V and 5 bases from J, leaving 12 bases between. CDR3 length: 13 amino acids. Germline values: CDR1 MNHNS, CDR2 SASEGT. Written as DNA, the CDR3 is TGTGCCAGCAGTTCCAGAACAGGGTATGGCTACACCTTC. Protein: CASSSRTGYGYTF.

The CDR3: CASSLAASAFF. The DNA of the CDR3 is TGTGCCAGCAGTTTAGCCGCGTCGGCTTTCTTT. This rearrangement joins TRBV28 to TRBJ1-1, with D uncertain. The CDR3 runs 11 residues. CDR1 is MDHEN, CDR2 SYDVKM, per germline. V was trimmed by 2 bases and J by 11 bases, leaving 9 bases between them.

CDR3 nucleotides: TGTGCCAGCAGTTTCGGAACCCTACCGGGGGGCCAGCCCCAGCATTTT. The encoded protein is CASSFGTLPGGQPQHF. The chain links TRBV28 to TRBJ1-5; TRBD1 might be the D (6 bases). CDR3 length: 16 amino acids. V gave up 3 bases and J gave up 7 bases, with 19 bases separating them. Germline lookup yields CDR1 MDHEN and CDR2 SYDVKM.

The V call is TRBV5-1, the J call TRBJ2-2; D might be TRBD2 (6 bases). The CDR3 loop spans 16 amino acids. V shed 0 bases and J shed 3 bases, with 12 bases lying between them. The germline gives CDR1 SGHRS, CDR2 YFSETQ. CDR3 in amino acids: CASSLEVREDTGELFF. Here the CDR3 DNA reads TGCGCCAGCAGCTTGGAGGTCAGGGAGGACACCGGGGAGCTGTTTTTT. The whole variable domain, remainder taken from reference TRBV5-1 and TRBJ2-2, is KAGVTQTPRYLIKTRGQQVTLSCSPISGHRSVSWYQQTPGQGLQFLFEYFSETQRNKGNFPGRFSGRQFSNSRSEMNVSTLELGDSALYLCASSLEVREDTGELFFGEGSRLTVL.

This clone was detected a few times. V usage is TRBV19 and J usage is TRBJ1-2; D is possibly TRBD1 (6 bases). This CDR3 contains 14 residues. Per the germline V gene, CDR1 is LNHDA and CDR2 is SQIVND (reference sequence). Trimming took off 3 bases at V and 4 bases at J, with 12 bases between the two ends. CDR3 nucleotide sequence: TGTGCCAGTAGTATTATGACAGGCGTCTATGGCTACACCTTC. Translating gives CASSIMTGVYGYTF.

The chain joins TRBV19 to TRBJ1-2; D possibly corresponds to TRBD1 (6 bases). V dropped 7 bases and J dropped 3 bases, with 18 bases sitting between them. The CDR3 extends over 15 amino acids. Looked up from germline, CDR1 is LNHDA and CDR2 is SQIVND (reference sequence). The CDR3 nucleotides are TGTGCCAGTACGACTGCCCAAACAGGGTACTATGGCTACACCTTC. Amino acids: CASTTAQTGYYGYTF.

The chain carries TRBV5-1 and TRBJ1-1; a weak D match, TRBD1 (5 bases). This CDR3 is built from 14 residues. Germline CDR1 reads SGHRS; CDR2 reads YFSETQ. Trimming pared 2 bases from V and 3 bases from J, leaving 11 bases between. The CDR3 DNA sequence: TGCGCCAGCAGCTTCAGCTCGGGGCACACTGAAGCTTTCTTT. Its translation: CASSFSSGHTEAFF.

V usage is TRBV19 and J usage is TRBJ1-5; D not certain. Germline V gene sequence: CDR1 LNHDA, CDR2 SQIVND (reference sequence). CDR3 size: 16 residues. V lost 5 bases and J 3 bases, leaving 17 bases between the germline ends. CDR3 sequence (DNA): TGTGCCAGTAGTTTTTCAACGTCCCGCCCCAATCAGCCCCAGCATTTT. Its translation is CASSFSTSRPNQPQHF. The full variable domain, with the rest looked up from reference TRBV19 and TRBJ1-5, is DGGITQSPKYLFRKEGQNVTLSCEQNLNHDAMYWYRQDPGQGLRLIYYSQIVNDFQKGDIAEGYSVSREKKESFPLTVTSAQKNPTAFYLCASSFSTSRPNQPQHFGDGTRLSIL.

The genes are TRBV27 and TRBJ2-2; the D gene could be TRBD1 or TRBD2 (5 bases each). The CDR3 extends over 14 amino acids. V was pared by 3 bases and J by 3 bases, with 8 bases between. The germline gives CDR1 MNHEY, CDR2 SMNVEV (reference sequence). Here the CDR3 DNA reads TGTGCCAGCAGTTTCGGGGCCTACACCGGGGAGCTGTTTTTT. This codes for CASSFGAYTGELFF.

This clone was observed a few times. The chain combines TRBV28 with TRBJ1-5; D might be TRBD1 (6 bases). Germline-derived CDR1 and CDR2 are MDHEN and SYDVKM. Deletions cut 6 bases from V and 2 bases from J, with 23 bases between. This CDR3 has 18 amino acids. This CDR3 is CASSPYGAGERGNQPQHF. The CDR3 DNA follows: TGTGCCAGCAGCCCTTATGGGGCAGGGGAGAGGGGCAATCAGCCCCAGCATTTT.

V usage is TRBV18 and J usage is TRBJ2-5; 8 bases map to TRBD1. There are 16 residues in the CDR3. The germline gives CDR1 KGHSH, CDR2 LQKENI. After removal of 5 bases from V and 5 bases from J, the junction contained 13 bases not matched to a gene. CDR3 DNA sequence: TGTGCCAGCTCAATAGTGGCAGGGGGCATCGTGGAGACCCAGTACTTC. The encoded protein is CASSIVAGGIVETQYF.

The CDR3 loop reads CASSSGTDEVWETQYF. The CDR3 DNA reads as TGTGCCAGTAGCTCCGGGACAGATGAGGTGTGGGAGACCCAGTACTTC. The J gene is TRBJ2-5, the V gene TRBV19; 7 bases align to TRBD1. Germline V gene data show CDR1 as LNHDA and CDR2 as SQIVND (reference sequence). J lost 5 bases, V lost 6 bases, and 15 bases had no gene match. This CDR3 is built from 16 residues.

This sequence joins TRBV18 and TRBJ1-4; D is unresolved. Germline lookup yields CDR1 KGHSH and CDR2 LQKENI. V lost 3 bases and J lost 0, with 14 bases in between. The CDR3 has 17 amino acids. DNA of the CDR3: TGTGCCAGCTCACCTTATCCCCGGGAATCAACTAATGAAAAACTGTTTTTT. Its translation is CASSPYPRESTNEKLFF.

DNA for the CDR3: TGTGCCAGCAGCGGAGCGGGACAGGGGGTGGGTTCACCCCTCCACTTT. It codes for CASSGAGQGVGSPLHF. V usage is TRBV7-8 and J usage is TRBJ1-6; the match to TRBD1 covers 11 bases. The CDR3 spans 16 residues. With 5 bases clipped from V and 9 bases from J, the junction kept 9 bases outside the gene matches. From germline, CDR1 is SGHVS and CDR2 FQNEAQ.

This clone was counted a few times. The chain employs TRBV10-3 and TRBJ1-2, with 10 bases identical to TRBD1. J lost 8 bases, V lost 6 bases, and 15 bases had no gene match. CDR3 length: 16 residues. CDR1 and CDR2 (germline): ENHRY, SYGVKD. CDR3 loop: CAISSGQGISSGGYTF. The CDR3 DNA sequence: TGTGCCATCAGCTCGGGACAGGGGATCTCATCCGGGGGCTACACCTTC.

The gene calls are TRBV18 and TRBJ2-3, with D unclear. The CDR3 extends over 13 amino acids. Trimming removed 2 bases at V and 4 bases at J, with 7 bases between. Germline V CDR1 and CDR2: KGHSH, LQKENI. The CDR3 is CASSPEIPDTQYF. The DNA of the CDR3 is TGTGCCAGCTCACCAGAGATACCAGATACGCAGTATTTT. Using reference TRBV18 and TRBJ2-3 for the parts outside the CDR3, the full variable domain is NAGVMQNPRHLVRRRGQEARLRCSPMKGHSHVYWYRQLPEEGLKFMVYLQKENIIDESGMPKERFSAEFPKEGPSILRIQQVVRGDSAAYFCASSPEIPDTQYFGPGTRLTVL.

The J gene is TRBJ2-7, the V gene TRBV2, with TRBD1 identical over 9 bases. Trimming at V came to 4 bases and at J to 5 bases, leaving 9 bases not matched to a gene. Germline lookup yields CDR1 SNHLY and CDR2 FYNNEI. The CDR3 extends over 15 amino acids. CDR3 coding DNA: TGTGCCAGCAGTGTGGGACAGGGAAAACGGGACGAGCAGTACTTC. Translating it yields CASSVGQGKRDEQYF.

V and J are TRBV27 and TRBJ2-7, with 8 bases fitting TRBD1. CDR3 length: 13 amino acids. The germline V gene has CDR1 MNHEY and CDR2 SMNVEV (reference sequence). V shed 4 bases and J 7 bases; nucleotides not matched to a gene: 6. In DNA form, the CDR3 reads TGTGCCAGCAGTTGGACAGGGTCGGGGGAGCAGTACTTC. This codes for CASSWTGSGEQYF.

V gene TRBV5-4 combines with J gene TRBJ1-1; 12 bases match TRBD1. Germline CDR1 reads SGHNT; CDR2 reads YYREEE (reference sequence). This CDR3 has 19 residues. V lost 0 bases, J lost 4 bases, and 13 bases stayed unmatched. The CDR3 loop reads CASSLGQYRDRGHGTEAFF. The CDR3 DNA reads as TGTGCCAGCAGCTTGGGCCAGTACCGGGACAGGGGGCACGGCACTGAAGCTTTCTTT. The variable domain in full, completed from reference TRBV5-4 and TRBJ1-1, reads ETGVTQSPTHLIKTRGQQVTLRCSSQSGHNTVSWYQQALGQGPQFIFQYYREEENGRGNFPPRFSGLQFPNYSSELNVNALELDDSALYLCASSLGQYRDRGHGTEAFFGQGTRLTVV.

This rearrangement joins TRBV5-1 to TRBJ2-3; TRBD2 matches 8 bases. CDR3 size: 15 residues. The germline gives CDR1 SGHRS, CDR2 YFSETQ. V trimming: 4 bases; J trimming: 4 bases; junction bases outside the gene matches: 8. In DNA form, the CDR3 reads TGCGCCAGCAGCCTGTCCAGCGGGAGCCCAGATACGCAGTATTTT. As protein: CASSLSSGSPDTQYF.

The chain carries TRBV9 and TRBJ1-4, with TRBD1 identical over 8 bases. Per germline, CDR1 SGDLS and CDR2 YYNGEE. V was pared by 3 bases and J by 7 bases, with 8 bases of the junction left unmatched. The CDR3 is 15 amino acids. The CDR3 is CASSAVDRGREKLFF. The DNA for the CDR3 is TGTGCCAGCAGCGCCGTCGACAGGGGACGTGAAAAACTGTTTTTT. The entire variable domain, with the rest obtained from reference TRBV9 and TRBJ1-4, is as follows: DSGVTQTPKHLITATGQRVTLRCSPRSGDLSVYWYQQSLDQGLQFLIQYYNGEERAKGNILERFSAQQFPDLHSELNLSSLELGDSALYFCASSAVDRGREKLFFGSGTQLSVL.

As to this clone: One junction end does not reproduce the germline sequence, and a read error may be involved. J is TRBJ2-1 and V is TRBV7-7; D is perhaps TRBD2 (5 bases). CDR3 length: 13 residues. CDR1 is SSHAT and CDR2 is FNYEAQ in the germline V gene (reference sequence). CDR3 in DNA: TGTGCTAGCAGCTTAGCCGGAGGAAATGAGCAGTTCTTC. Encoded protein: CASSLAGGNEQFF.

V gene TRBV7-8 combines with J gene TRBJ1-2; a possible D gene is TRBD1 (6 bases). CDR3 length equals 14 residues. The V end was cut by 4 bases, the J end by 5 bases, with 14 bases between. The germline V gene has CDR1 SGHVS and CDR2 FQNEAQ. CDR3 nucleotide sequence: TGTGCCAGCAGCTCCACGACAGGAGGATATGGCTACACCTTC. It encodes CASSSTTGGYGYTF. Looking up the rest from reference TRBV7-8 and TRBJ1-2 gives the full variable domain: GAGVSQSPRYKVAKRGQDVALRCDPISGHVSLFWYQQALGQGPEFLTYFQNEAQLDKSGLPSDRFFAERPEGSVSTLKIQRTQQEDSAVYLCASSSTTGGYGYTFGSGTRLTVV.